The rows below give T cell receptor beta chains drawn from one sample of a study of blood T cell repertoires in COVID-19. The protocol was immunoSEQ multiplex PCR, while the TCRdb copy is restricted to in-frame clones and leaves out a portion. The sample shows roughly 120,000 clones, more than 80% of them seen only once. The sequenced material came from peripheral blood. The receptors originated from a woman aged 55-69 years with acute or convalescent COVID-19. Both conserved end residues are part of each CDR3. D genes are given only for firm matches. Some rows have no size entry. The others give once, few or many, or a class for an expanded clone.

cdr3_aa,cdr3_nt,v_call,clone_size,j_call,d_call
CASSKSGDSLMNTEAFF,TGTGCCAGCAGCAAATCCGGGGACAGCCTCATGAACACTGAAGCTTTCTTT,TRBV21-1,NA,TRBJ1-1,NA
CAWSVGGVGNQPQHF,TGTGCCTGGAGTGTAGGGGGGGTTGGCAATCAGCCCCAGCATTTT,TRBV30,few,TRBJ1-5,NA
CASSQDREGGRAGYTF,TGTGCCAGCAGCCAAGACAGGGAAGGGGGGAGGGCTGGCTACACCTTC,TRBV3-1/TRBV3-2,NA,TRBJ1-2,NA
CASGLNRGKNQPQHF,TGCGCCAGCGGTCTTAACAGGGGAAAAAATCAGCCCCAGCATTTT,TRBV4-1,NA,TRBJ1-5,TRBD1
CATSDSPGPLLYF,TGTGCCACCAGTGATTCCCCAGGCCCTCTCCTATACTTC,TRBV24-1,NA,TRBJ1-2,NA
CSVARTGSNNEQFF,TGCAGCGTTGCTCGGACAGGTTCGAACAATGAGCAGTTCTTC,TRBV29-1,NA,TRBJ2-1,TRBD1
CASSPGTTSSPLHF,TGTGCCAGCAGCCCCGGGACAACAAGTTCACCCCTCCACTTT,TRBV9,NA,TRBJ1-6,NA
CAISSPGQGAYEQYF,TGTGCCATCAGTTCTCCGGGACAGGGGGCCTACGAGCAGTACTTC,TRBV10-3,NA,TRBJ2-7,TRBD1
CASSSASGGPPWEQYF,TGCGCCAGCAGCTCAGCTAGCGGGGGCCCACCTTGGGAGCAGTACTTC,TRBV5-1,NA,TRBJ2-7,TRBD2
CASSLQFSGNEQFF,TGTGCCAGCAGCCTACAGTTTAGCGGGAATGAGCAGTTCTTC,TRBV5-6,NA,TRBJ2-1,TRBD2
CASSQNGLVGNEQFF,TGTGCCAGCAGCCAAAATGGTCTCGTCGGGAATGAGCAGTTCTTC,TRBV3-1/TRBV3-2,NA,TRBJ2-1,NA
CASSPGVFTGGGQPQHF,TGTGCCAGCAGCCCCGGGGTATTTACAGGGGGAGGTCAGCCCCAGCATTTT,TRBV7-9,NA,TRBJ1-5,TRBD1
CASSSPAGQGENIQYF,TGTGCCAGCAGTTCCCCCGCAGGACAGGGCGAAAACATTCAGTACTTC,TRBV28,NA,TRBJ2-4,TRBD1
CASSFSGGLTDTQYF,TGTGCCAGCAGCTTCAGCGGGGGGCTCACAGATACGCAGTATTTT,TRBV7-2,NA,TRBJ2-3,TRBD2
CASSPEPRDYSNQPQHF,TGTGCCAGCAGCCCCGAGCCCAGGGATTATAGCAATCAGCCCCAGCATTTT,TRBV11-3,NA,TRBJ1-5,NA
CATSTPSNTEAFF,TGTGCCACCAGCACTCCGTCGAACACTGAAGCTTTCTTT,TRBV15,NA,TRBJ1-1,NA
CASSETENEKLFF,TGTGCCAGCAGCGAGACAGAGAATGAAAAACTGTTTTTT,TRBV5-4,NA,TRBJ1-4,NA
CASSLMGDPISEAFF,TGTGCCAGCAGCTTGATGGGAGACCCGATCAGTGAAGCTTTCTTT,TRBV5-4,NA,TRBJ1-1,NA
CASRGQANTEAFF,TGTGCCAGCCGAGGACAGGCGAACACTGAAGCTTTCTTT,TRBV7-3,NA,TRBJ1-1,TRBD1
CASSALDYGYTF,TGTGCCAGCAGCGCGCTAGACTATGGCTACACCTTC,TRBV9,NA,TRBJ1-2,NA
CSAGEAKNIQYF,TGCAGCGCAGGGGAAGCCAAAAACATTCAGTACTTC,TRBV29-1,NA,TRBJ2-4,NA
CASSIDPPGGNEKLFF,TGTGCCAGTAGTATAGACCCCCCAGGGGGAAATGAAAAACTGTTTTTT,TRBV19,NA,TRBJ1-4,TRBD1
CASSSRVGSNSPLHF,TGTGCCAGCAGTTCCCGTGTGGGCTCTAATTCACCCCTCCACTTT,TRBV3-1/TRBV3-2,NA,TRBJ1-6,NA
CASSLPGGANEKLFF,TGTGCCAGCAGCCTCCCTGGGGGGGCAAATGAAAAACTGTTTTTT,TRBV28,NA,TRBJ1-4,NA
CSASRQGTEAFF,TGCAGCGCTTCTCGACAGGGCACTGAAGCTTTCTTT,TRBV29-1,once,TRBJ1-1,TRBD1
CASTESEKLFF,TGTGCCAGCACCGAGAGTGAAAAACTGTTTTTT,TRBV25-1,NA,TRBJ1-4,NA
CASRQGVISNQPQHF,TGTGCCAGCAGACAGGGGGTGATTAGCAATCAGCCCCAGCATTTT,TRBV27,NA,TRBJ1-5,TRBD1
CASSVKLSGNYGYTF,TGTGCCAGCAGTGTAAAATTGTCGGGGAACTATGGCTACACCTTC,TRBV2,NA,TRBJ1-2,NA
CAWSVGWGQGNSPLHF,TGTGCCTGGAGTGTCGGGTGGGGCCAGGGTAATTCACCCCTCCACTTT,TRBV30,NA,TRBJ1-6,NA
CASSNLGQGSGYTF,TGTGCCAGCAGCAACCTAGGACAGGGTTCAGGCTACACCTTC,TRBV7-2,NA,TRBJ1-2,TRBD1
CASSVGQGVSYEQYF,TGTGCCAGTAGTGTGGGACAGGGGGTTTCCTACGAGCAGTACTTC,TRBV19,NA,TRBJ2-7,TRBD1
CATSVETGGADTQYF,TGTGCCACCAGTGTCGAGACAGGGGGGGCAGATACGCAGTATTTT,TRBV24-1,NA,TRBJ2-3,TRBD1
CASSQPDREAGYTF,TGTGCCAGCAGCCAACCTGACAGGGAGGCTGGCTACACCTTC,TRBV4-2,NA,TRBJ1-2,TRBD1
CASSPDVGFRTGNYGYTF,TGCGCCAGCAGCCCCGATGTTGGATTCCGGACGGGGAACTATGGCTACACCTTC,TRBV5-1,NA,TRBJ1-2,NA
CASGPGQGPYGYTF,TGTGCCAGCGGACCGGGACAGGGCCCCTATGGCTACACCTTC,TRBV19,NA,TRBJ1-2,TRBD1
CAWSVRGKLFF,TGTGCCTGGAGTGTCAGAGGAAAACTGTTTTTT,TRBV30,once,TRBJ1-4,NA
CASMGAWETQYF,TGTGCCAGCATGGGGGCTTGGGAGACCCAGTACTTC,TRBV2,NA,TRBJ2-5,NA
CASSLGRGMTTEAFF,TGTGCCAGCAGCTTAGGTAGAGGGATGACCACTGAAGCTTTCTTT,TRBV11-2,once,TRBJ1-1,NA
CASSLQDRGEKLFF,TGTGCCAGCTCACTTCAGGACAGAGGTGAAAAACTGTTTTTT,TRBV18,NA,TRBJ1-4,NA
CASSELREANTEAFF,TGTGCCAGCAGTGAATTAAGGGAGGCGAACACTGAAGCTTTCTTT,TRBV25-1,NA,TRBJ1-1,NA